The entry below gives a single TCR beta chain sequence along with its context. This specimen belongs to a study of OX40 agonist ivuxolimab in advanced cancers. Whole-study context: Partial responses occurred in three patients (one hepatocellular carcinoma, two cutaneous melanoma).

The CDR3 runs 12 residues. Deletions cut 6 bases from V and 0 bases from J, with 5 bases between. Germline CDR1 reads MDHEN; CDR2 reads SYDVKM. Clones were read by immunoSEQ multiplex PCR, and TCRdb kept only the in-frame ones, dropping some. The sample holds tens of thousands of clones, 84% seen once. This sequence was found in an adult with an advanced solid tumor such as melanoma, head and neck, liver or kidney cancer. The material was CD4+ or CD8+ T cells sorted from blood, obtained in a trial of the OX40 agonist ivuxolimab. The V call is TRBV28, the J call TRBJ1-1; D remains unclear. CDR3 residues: CASSLLNTEAFF. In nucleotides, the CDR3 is TGTGCCAGCAGCTTGCTGAACACTGAAGCTTTCTTT.